This T cell receptor (beta chain) was identified in a study of CD8+ T cells in alopecia areata. Study outcomes and limitations: Normal scalp had lower clonality than lesional scalp, with alopecia totalis/universalis lesions showing this most strongly.

With respect to this clone: Its antigen is not identified.

This CDR3 has 12 residues. The germline gives CDR1 SGHTA, CDR2 FQGNSA. V was pared by 5 bases and J by 1 base, with 3 bases between. RNA extraction and reverse transcription yielded cDNA as sequencing template. TCRdb's copy holds only in-frame clones and misses some; the assay was immunoSEQ multiplex PCR. The sample carries 140,000 to 150,000 clones, around 47% recorded once. Obtained from alopecia areata patients were lesional scalp punch biopsies along with peripheral blood. The V and J genes are TRBV7-2 and TRBJ1-5; D not certain. Sequences were obtained from CD4+ T cells sorted from blood. This sequence originates from a human donor with alopecia areata. This CDR3 is CASSGSNQPQHF. CDR3 DNA sequence: TGTGCCAGCAGCGGGAGCAATCAGCCCCAGCATTTT.